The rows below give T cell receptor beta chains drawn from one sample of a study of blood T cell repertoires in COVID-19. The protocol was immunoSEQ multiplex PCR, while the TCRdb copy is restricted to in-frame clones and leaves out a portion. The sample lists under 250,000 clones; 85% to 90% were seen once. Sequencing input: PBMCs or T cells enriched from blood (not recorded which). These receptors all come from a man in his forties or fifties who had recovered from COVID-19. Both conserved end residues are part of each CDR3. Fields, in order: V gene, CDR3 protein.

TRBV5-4	CASSLNLPGSYGYTF
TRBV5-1	CASSLAISEADTQYF
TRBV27	CASSLLPGVEETQYF
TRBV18	CASSPLDSSGNTIYF
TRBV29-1	CSVGATGYYGYTF
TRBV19	CASSMAGVKHSPLHF
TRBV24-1	CATSDERGTGGTQYF
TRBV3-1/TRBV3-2	CASSLPNQPQHF
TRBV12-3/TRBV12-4	CASSLTADQPQHF
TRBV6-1	CASSEDRGAGELFF
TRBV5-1	CASSLLQGTGELFF
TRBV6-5	CASSYLRGEIYGYTF
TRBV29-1	CSVESLAAGATEAFF
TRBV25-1	CASTATGGANVLTF
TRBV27	CASTYSGDSYNEQFF
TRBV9	CASSSPFRGQETQYF
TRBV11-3	CASSLNQAYSNQPQHF
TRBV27	CASSRVGQDLYQPQHF
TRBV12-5	CASGAGQGVGGYTF
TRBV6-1	CASSETSFSGSQYF
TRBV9	CASRGATGTHGYTF
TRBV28	CASELRVSYGYTF
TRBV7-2	CASSLVRRETQYF
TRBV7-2	CASSLVGEQETQYF
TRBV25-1	CASSELDSDNSPLHF
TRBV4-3	CASSQESGQGRYGYTF
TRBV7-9	CASSLLTANEKLFF
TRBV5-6	CASTSAGATNEKLFF
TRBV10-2	CASSGIKTFGQGAPGELFF
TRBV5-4	CASSTGGQAPQETQYF
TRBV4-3	CASSQLGGVADTQYF
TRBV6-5	CASSYSLQDNDSGKFF
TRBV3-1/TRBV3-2	CASSWDRNEQFF
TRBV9	CASSQGRANEKLFF